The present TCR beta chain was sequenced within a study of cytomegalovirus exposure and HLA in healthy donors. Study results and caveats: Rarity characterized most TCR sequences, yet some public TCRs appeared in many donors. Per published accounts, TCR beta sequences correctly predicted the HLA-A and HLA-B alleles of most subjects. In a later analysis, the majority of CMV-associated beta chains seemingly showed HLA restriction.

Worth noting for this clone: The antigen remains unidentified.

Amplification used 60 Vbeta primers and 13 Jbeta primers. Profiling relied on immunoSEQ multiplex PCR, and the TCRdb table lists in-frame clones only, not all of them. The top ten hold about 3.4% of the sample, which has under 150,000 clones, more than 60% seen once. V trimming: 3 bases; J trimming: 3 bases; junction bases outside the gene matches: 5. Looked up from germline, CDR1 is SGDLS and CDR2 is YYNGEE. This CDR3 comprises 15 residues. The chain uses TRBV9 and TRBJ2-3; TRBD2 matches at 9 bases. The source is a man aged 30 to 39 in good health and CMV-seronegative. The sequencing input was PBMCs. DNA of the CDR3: TGTGCCAGCAGCGCAGGACTAGCGTTAACAGATACGCAGTATTTT. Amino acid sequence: CASSAGLALTDTQYF.